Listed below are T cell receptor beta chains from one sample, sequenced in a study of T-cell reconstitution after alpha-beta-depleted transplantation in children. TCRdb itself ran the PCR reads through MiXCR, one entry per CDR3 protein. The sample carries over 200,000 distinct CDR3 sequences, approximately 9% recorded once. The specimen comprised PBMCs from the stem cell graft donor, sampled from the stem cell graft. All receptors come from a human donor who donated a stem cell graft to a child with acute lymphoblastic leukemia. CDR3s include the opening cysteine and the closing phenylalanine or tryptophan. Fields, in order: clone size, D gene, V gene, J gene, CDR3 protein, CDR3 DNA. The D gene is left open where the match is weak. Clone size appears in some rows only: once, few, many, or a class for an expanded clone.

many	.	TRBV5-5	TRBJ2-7	CASSGSVGRFYEQYF	TGTGCCAGCAGCGGGAGTGTGGGCAGATTCTACGAGCAGTACTTC
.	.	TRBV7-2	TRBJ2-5	CASSVWENEGTQYF	TGTGCCAGCAGCGTGTGGGAGAATGAAGGGACCCAGTACTTC
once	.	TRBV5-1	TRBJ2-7	CASSSGQTYEQYF	TGCGCCAGCAGCTCTGGACAGACCTACGAGCAGTACTTC
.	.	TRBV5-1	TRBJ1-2	CASQGSGYGYTF	TGCGCCAGTCAGGGGTCGGGGTATGGCTACACCTTC
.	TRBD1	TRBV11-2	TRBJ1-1	CASSLDMAGGSVNTEAFF	TGTGCCAGCAGCTTAGATATGGCAGGGGGCTCGGTGAACACTGAAGCTTTCTTT
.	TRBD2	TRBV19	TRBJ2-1	CASRTGTSNEQFF	TGTGCCAGTAGGACCGGGACTAGTAATGAGCAGTTCTTC
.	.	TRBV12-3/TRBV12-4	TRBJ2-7	CASSPINPGPAYEQYF	TGTGCCAGCAGCCCCATTAACCCGGGACCGGCCTACGAGCAGTACTTC
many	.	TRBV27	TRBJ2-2	CASSLSLSRTNTGELFF	TGTGCCAGCAGTTTATCTTTGAGCAGGACGAACACCGGGGAGCTGTTTTTT
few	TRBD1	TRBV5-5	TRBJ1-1	CASSLTGDATEAFF	TGTGCCAGCAGCTTGACAGGGGATGCGACTGAAGCTTTCTTT
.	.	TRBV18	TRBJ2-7	CASQGATDYEQYF	TGTGCCAGCCAGGGTGCGACAGACTACGAGCAGTACTTC
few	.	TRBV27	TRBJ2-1	CATAPTWSSYNEQFF	TGTGCCACCGCACCAACCTGGAGCTCCTACAATGAGCAGTTCTTC
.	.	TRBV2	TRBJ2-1	CASRDDPIYNEQFF	TGTGCCAGCAGGGACGACCCTATCTACAATGAGCAGTTCTTC
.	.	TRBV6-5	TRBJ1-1	CASSLRTKNTEAFF	TGTGCCAGCAGTTTGAGGACAAAAAACACTGAAGCTTTCTTT
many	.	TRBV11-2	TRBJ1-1	CASSLVQIRGMNTEAFF	TGTGCCAGCAGCTTAGTCCAGATACGGGGAATGAACACTGAAGCTTTCTTT
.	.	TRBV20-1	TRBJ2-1	CSALRDSYNEQFF	TGCAGTGCTCTCCGGGACTCCTACAATGAGCAGTTCTTC
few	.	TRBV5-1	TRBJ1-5	CASSLEGHGGGEPQHF	TGCGCCAGCAGCTTGGAGGGACATGGGGGGGGAGAGCCCCAGCATTTT
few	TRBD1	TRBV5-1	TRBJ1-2	CASSNGTVYGYTF	TGCGCCAGCAGCAACGGGACAGTCTATGGCTACACCTTC
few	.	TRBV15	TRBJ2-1	CATSRDPMGGPNEQFF	TGTGCCACCAGCAGAGACCCCATGGGCGGCCCCAATGAGCAGTTCTTC
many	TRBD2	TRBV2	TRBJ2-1	CASSENRPVAGGSYEQFF	TGTGCCAGCAGTGAAAACCGCCCGGTGGCGGGGGGTTCATACGAGCAGTTCTTC
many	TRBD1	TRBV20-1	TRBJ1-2	CSATKPLDRVNGYTF	TGCAGTGCTACGAAACCCCTCGACAGGGTTAATGGCTACACCTTC
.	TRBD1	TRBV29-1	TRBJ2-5	CSVVTPGQGAWETQYF	TGCAGCGTAGTTACACCGGGACAGGGGGCGTGGGAGACCCAGTACTTC
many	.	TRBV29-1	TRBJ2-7	CSVETRNEQYF	TGCAGCGTTGAAACTAGGAACGAGCAGTACTTC
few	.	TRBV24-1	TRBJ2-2	CATSDFTVDPGELFF	TGTGCCACCAGTGATTTTACGGTCGATCCCGGGGAGCTGTTTTTT
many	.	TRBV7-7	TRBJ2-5	CASSLGLKETQYF	TGTGCCAGCAGCTTAGGACTAAAAGAGACCCAGTACTTC
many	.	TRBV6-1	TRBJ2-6	CASSGAGLANVLTF	TGTGCCAGCAGTGGTGCCGGGCTGGCCAACGTCCTGACTTTC
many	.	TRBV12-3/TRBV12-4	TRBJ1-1	CASSPGLGGTEAFF	TGTGCCAGCAGTCCGGGACTCGGCGGCACTGAAGCTTTCTTT
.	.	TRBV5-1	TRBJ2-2	CASSPGSHNTGELFF	TGCGCCAGCAGCCCTGGGAGCCATAACACCGGGGAGCTGTTTTTT
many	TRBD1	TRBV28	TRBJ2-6	CASSPITGVGGTNVLTF	TGTGCCAGCAGCCCAATAACAGGGGTGGGTGGGACCAACGTCCTGACTTTC
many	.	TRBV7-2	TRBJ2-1	CASSLARSSYNEQFF	TGTGCCAGCAGCTTAGCCCGGAGCTCCTACAATGAGCAGTTCTTC